These T cell receptor beta chains were read from a single sample in a study of T cell repertoires in cytomegalovirus infection. TCRdb redid the calling of the reads with MiXCR, one entry per CDR3 protein. The repertoire holds more than 85,000 distinct CDR3 sequences, 20% to 25% seen once, with more than 35% in the top ten. Sequenced: CD8+ T cells from PBMCs. These receptors all stem from a human donor in good health (CMV status not recorded). Some clones in this sample may be carry-over from other donors' samples. Both conserved end residues are part of each CDR3. A D gene is named only where the DNA matches it firmly. A clone size is listed for some rows: how often the clone was seen (once, few, many), or a class if it is expanded.

j_call v_call d_call clone_size cdr3_aa cdr3_nt
TRBJ2-1 TRBV4-1 TRBD2 few CASSRGTSGRTHNEQFF TGCGCCAGCAGCCGAGGGACTAGCGGGAGAACCCACAATGAGCAGTTCTTC
TRBJ2-7 TRBV2 NA NA CASISSYEQYF TGTGCCAGCATCAGCTCCTACGAGCAGTACTTC
TRBJ1-1 TRBV12-3/TRBV12-4 TRBD1 many CASRWTGMNTEAFF TGTGCCAGCAGATGGACAGGAATGAACACTGAAGCTTTCTTT
TRBJ1-1 TRBV29-1 NA NA CTDGAGTEAFF TGCACCGACGGGGCTGGGACTGAAGCTTTCTTT
TRBJ2-1 TRBV29-1 TRBD2 NA CSVASGGYNEQFF TGCAGCGTCGCTAGCGGAGGCTACAATGAGCAGTTCTTC
TRBJ2-7 TRBV4-2 TRBD1 few CASSQGGQGAYEQYF TGTGCCAGCAGCCAGGGTGGACAGGGGGCCTACGAGCAGTACTTC
TRBJ2-1 TRBV27 TRBD1 few CASSYLATGVMSNEQFF TGTGCCAGCAGTTACCTCGCGACAGGGGTAATGAGCAATGAGCAGTTCTTC
TRBJ2-5 TRBV19 TRBD2 NA CASSFRLAGNQETQYF TGTGCCAGTAGTTTTCGACTAGCGGGGAACCAAGAGACCCAGTACTTC
TRBJ2-7 TRBV7-2 TRBD2 many CASSFVAGGRDEQYF TGTGCCAGCAGCTTCGTAGCGGGAGGGCGCGACGAGCAGTACTTC
TRBJ2-5 TRBV5-4 NA few CASSLAGGRVGETQYF TGTGCCAGCAGCTTGGCCGGAGGCAGGGTGGGGGAGACCCAGTACTTC
TRBJ1-3 TRBV7-6 NA many CASSLTYGNTIYF TGTGCCAGCAGCTTAACGTACGGAAACACCATATATTTT
TRBJ1-3 TRBV28 NA NA CASTETGTSGNTIYF TGTGCCAGCACCGAAACAGGAACCTCTGGAAACACCATATATTTT
TRBJ1-6 TRBV28 NA NA CASSPPGYGSPLHF TGTGCCAGCAGTCCTCCAGGGTACGGTTCACCCCTCCACTTT
TRBJ2-3 TRBV7-9 NA many CASRGPSESTDTQYF TGTGCCAGCAGGGGTCCTAGCGAAAGCACAGATACGCAGTATTTT
TRBJ2-7 TRBV7-4 NA few CASEGSKPYEQYF TGTGCCAGCGAGGGGAGCAAGCCCTACGAGCAGTACTTC
TRBJ1-1 TRBV5-4 TRBD1 NA CASSRDTGGNEDTEAFF TGTGCCAGCAGCAGAGATACAGGGGGCAATGAAGACACTGAAGCTTTCTTT
TRBJ2-1 TRBV27 TRBD1 few CASSKRSRDRGNNEQFF TGTGCCAGCAGTAAGAGGAGCCGGGACAGGGGCAACAATGAGCAGTTCTTC
TRBJ1-6 TRBV14 NA few CASTTGTSPLHF TGTGCCAGCACCACAGGGACTTCACCCCTCCACTTT
TRBJ1-1 TRBV30 NA few CAWDTGAGGEAFF TGTGCCTGGGATACAGGTGCCGGGGGTGAAGCTTTCTTT
TRBJ1-1 TRBV5-6 NA many CASSLLRGPNTEAFF TGTGCCAGCAGCTTGTTAAGGGGCCCCAACACTGAAGCTTTCTTT
TRBJ2-1 TRBV7-2 TRBD2 many CASTSGLAGALSYNEQFF TGTGCCAGCACCTCGGGACTAGCGGGGGCCCTATCCTACAATGAGCAGTTCTTC
TRBJ2-7 TRBV30 TRBD1 NA CAWSSPGQGSEQYF TGTGCCTGGAGTTCTCCGGGACAGGGGAGCGAGCAGTACTTC
TRBJ2-3 TRBV2 NA many CASSGVWDSSTDTQYF TGTGCCAGCAGTGGAGTCTGGGATTCTTCCACAGATACGCAGTATTTT
TRBJ2-3 TRBV7-9 NA few CASSFGVDADTQYF TGTGCCAGCAGCTTCGGCGTAGACGCAGATACGCAGTATTTT
TRBJ2-2 TRBV4-1 NA many CASSQERTGELFF TGCGCCAGCAGCCAAGAGAGAACCGGGGAGCTGTTTTTT
TRBJ1-1 TRBV9 NA NA CASSVVGENTEAFF TGTGCCAGCAGCGTAGTGGGGGAGAACACTGAAGCTTTCTTT
TRBJ1-1 TRBV5-5 NA NA CASSLDGFGSFF TGTGCCAGCAGCTTGGATGGTTTTGGATCTTTCTTT
TRBJ2-5 TRBV28 TRBD1 many CASSLYLDGQGVETQYF TGTGCCAGCAGTTTATATCTCGACGGCCAGGGGGTGGAGACCCAGTACTTC
TRBJ1-1 TRBV10-3 TRBD1 few CAIRSDRAVHEEAFF TGTGCCATCAGGTCGGACAGGGCTGTGCATGAAGAAGCTTTCTTT
TRBJ1-1 TRBV6-5 NA NA CASSSRFQDSKGTEAFF TGTGCCAGCAGTTCCCGCTTCCAGGACTCAAAGGGCACTGAAGCTTTCTTT
TRBJ2-7 TRBV7-6 TRBD2 many CASSFAGGDEQYF TGTGCCAGCAGCTTTGCGGGAGGCGACGAGCAGTACTTC
TRBJ2-7 TRBV20-1 TRBD2 many CSARDWAGAHEQYF TGCAGTGCTAGAGATTGGGCGGGAGCTCACGAGCAGTACTTC
TRBJ2-7 TRBV27 NA NA CASSGGNYEQYF TGTGCCAGCAGTGGGGGGAACTACGAGCAGTACTTC
TRBJ2-7 TRBV6-5 TRBD1 many CASSSTTGQRAYEQYF TGTGCCAGCAGCAGTACGACGGGACAGAGAGCCTACGAGCAGTACTTC
TRBJ1-1 TRBV12-3/TRBV12-4 NA NA CASSPLPRTMNTEAFF TGTGCCAGCAGTCCCCTGCCCAGGACCATGAACACTGAAGCTTTCTTT
TRBJ2-1 TRBV9 NA once CASGGGNNEQFF TGTGCCAGTGGGGGTGGAAACAATGAGCAGTTCTTC
TRBJ1-1 TRBV27 NA NA CASSLGPVPTEAFF TGTGCCAGCAGCCTGGGACCTGTGCCCACTGAAGCTTTCTTT